These 20 T cell receptor beta chains originate from one sample sequenced in a study of human T cells and chemical hapten exposure. TCRdb ran MiXCR on the RACE reads and lists one entry per CDR3 protein. Seen here are approximately 370,000 distinct CDR3 sequences, 4.5% to 7% observed once, and the top ten hold around 8%. Documented time point: pre-sensitization, week 0. Regarding treatment: therapeutic diphenylcyclopropenone sensitization with weekly scalp DPC. The sequencing here drew on whole blood, taken in connection with sensitization to the hapten diphenylcyclopropenone (DPC). These TCRs come from a woman in her late teens or twenties with alopecia areata. Some clones in this sample may be carry-over from other donors' samples.

The chain employs TRBV5-1 and TRBJ2-1; 7 nucleotides agree with TRBD2. The CDR3 consists of 14 residues. V lost 7 bases to trimming and J lost 0 bases; unmatched junction nucleotides: 4. Germline loops: CDR1 SGHRS, CDR2 YFSETQ. CDR3 amino acids: CASSRGDSYNEQFF. CDR3 coding DNA: TGCGCCAGCTCTCGGGGGGACTCCTACAATGAGCAGTTCTTC.

This clonotype has a count of ten or more. The V and J genes are TRBV5-1 and TRBJ2-5, with a weak D call TRBD2 (6 bases). V was clipped by 3 bases and J by 2 bases, with 8 bases between them. This CDR3 region has 13 residues. The V gene's germline CDR1 is SGHRS and CDR2 YFSETQ. In nucleotides, the CDR3 is TGCGCCAGCAGCTGGACTACGCAAGAGACCCAGTACTTC. This sequence encodes CASSWTTQETQYF.

Remarks on this clonotype: A much larger clone lies a single base off, so this may be a read error. The chain carries TRBV28 and TRBJ2-4; 12 positions match TRBD2. The CDR3 contains 15 residues. Germline V lookup: CDR1 MDHEN, CDR2 SYDVKM. V was pared by 5 bases and J by 8 bases, with 7 bases of the junction left unmatched. This CDR3 is CASSRWTSGVHIQYF. CDR3 DNA sequence: TGTGCCAGCAGTCGGTGGACTAGCGGGGTTCACATTCAGTACTTC.

Many counts were recorded for this clonotype. V is TRBV12-3 or TRBV12-4 and J is TRBJ2-3; D gene ambiguous. CDR3 length: 14 amino acids. V dropped 1 base and J dropped 2 bases, with 7 bases sitting between them. CDR3 nucleotides: TGTGCCAGCAGTTTAGGACAACCCACAGATACGCAGTATTTT. Translation gives CASSLGQPTDTQYF.

This clonotype occurred a few times. The chain combines TRBV4-3 with TRBJ2-5, with D perhaps assigned TRBD1 or TRBD2 (5 bases each). Germline-derived CDR1 and CDR2 are LGHNA and YSLEER. The CDR3 covers 15 residues. V was cut by 4 bases and J by 1 base, with 13 bases left in between. CDR3 loop: CASSRDHGSQETQYF. CDR3 nucleotide sequence: TGCGCCAGCAGCCGGGACCACGGAAGCCAAGAGACCCAGTACTTC.

In its sample, this clonotype was seen many times. This sequence joins TRBV28 and TRBJ1-5; the match to TRBD1 covers 7 bases. CDR3 length equals 18 residues. V shed 6 bases, J shed 0 bases, and the junction held 14 bases outside the gene matches. In germline, CDR1 is MDHEN, CDR2 SYDVKM. The CDR3 sequence is CASSRPRGRDNSNQPQHF. The CDR3 DNA follows: TGTGCCAGCAGCCGGCCGAGGGGGCGTGACAATAGCAATCAGCCCCAGCATTTT.

The rearrangement uses TRBV6-5 and TRBJ2-7; a possible D gene is TRBD2 (7 bases). V was pared by 5 bases and J by 3 bases, with 17 bases between. Germline loops: CDR1 MNHEY, CDR2 SVGAGI. CDR3 length: 15 residues. CDR3: CASSPGGTPSYEQYF. The CDR3 nucleotides are TGTGCCAGCAGTCCCGGGGGGACACCCAGCTACGAGCAGTACTTC.

This clonotype was seen ten or more times. This chain uses TRBV4-3 with TRBJ2-3, with 7 bases lining up with TRBD2. This CDR3 has 14 residues. V lost 5 bases to trimming and J lost 3 bases; unmatched junction nucleotides: 5. CDR1 is LGHNA and CDR2 is YSLEER in the germline V gene. CDR3 region: CASSAAGDTDTQYF. The CDR3 DNA sequence: TGCGCCAGCAGCGCGGCGGGGGATACAGATACGCAGTATTTT.

The chain combines TRBV2 with TRBJ2-3; D gene unclear. CDR1 is SNHLY and CDR2 is FYNNEI in the germline V gene. V gave up 4 bases and J gave up 2 bases, with 10 bases separating them. The CDR3 covers 14 residues. Here the CDR3 DNA reads TGTGCCAGCAGTGGAAAGGGTTACACAGATACGCAGTATTTT. This sequence encodes CASSGKGYTDTQYF.

The sample holds many counts of this clonotype. CDR3 in amino acids: CSAREARTTNTGELFF. The CDR3 DNA is TGCAGTGCTAGAGAGGCCCGGACGACGAACACCGGGGAGCTGTTTTTT. The V call is TRBV20-1, the J call TRBJ2-2; no firm D call. Per the germline V gene, CDR1 is DFQATT and CDR2 is SNEGSKA (reference sequence). The CDR3 contains 16 residues. Deletions cut 0 bases from V and 0 bases from J, with 11 bases between.

V gene TRBV6-2 or TRBV6-3 combines with J gene TRBJ1-3; 7 nucleotides align to TRBD1. Germline V gene lookup returns CDR1 MNHEY and CDR2 SVGEGT. This CDR3 has 15 residues. J lost 1 base, V lost 6 bases, and 6 bases had no gene match. The CDR3 sequence is CASRLTGRSGNTIYF. The CDR3 nucleotides read TGTGCCAGCAGGCTGACAGGGAGATCTGGAAACACCATATATTTT.

This clonotype showed up many times. The genes are TRBV7-2 and TRBJ1-1; 7 bases match TRBD1. Germline V gives CDR1 SGHTA, CDR2 FQGNSA. J lost 3 bases, V lost 3 bases, and 4 bases had no gene match. The CDR3 sequence is 14 residues long. CDR3 amino acids: CASSFQGDDTEAFF. CDR3 nucleotide sequence: TGTGCCAGCAGCTTTCAGGGGGATGACACTGAAGCTTTCTTT.

In regard to this clonotype: This may be a read error: a much more frequent sequence differs by one nucleotide. The V gene is TRBV6-2 or TRBV6-3, the J gene TRBJ1-5, with 7 bases matching TRBD1. The CDR3 loop spans 15 amino acids. The V gene's germline CDR1 is MNHEY and CDR2 SVGEGT. CDR3 sequence reads: CDSSYTRGSGQPQHF. CDR3 bases: TGTGACAGCAGTTACACCAGGGGGTCGGGCCAGCCCCAGCATTTT.

Only a few counts were recorded for this clonotype. V usage is TRBV5-4 and J usage is TRBJ1-1; the D gene is possibly TRBD1 (5 bases). The CDR3 sequence is 15 residues long. The V and J ends lost 4 bases and 4 bases respectively, with 17 bases between them. The germline gives CDR1 SGHNT, CDR2 YYREEE (reference sequence). The CDR3 coding sequence is TGTGCCAGCAGCCCCACGATTACAGGTACCACTGAAGCTTTCTTT. Encoded protein: CASSPTITGTTEAFF.

The sample holds a few counts of this clonotype. The chain employs TRBV9 and TRBJ2-7; D not certain. The CDR3 contains 13 residues. Germline assignment: CDR1 SGDLS and CDR2 YYNGEE. V lost 0 bases, J lost 4 bases, and 8 bases lay in between. The CDR3 region has the DNA TGTGCCAGCAGCGTAGCTGGCAGTTACGAGCAGTACTTC. Amino acid sequence: CASSVAGSYEQYF.

This clonotype has a single count. The V and J genes are TRBV5-1 and TRBJ2-3; 8 bases match TRBD2. V lost 4 bases and J lost 2; bases outside the gene matches: 9. The CDR3 sequence is 16 residues long. Looked up from germline, CDR1 is SGHRS and CDR2 is YFSETQ. CDR3 sequence (DNA): TGCGCCAGCAGCATAGACCTAGCGGGTACCACAGATACGCAGTATTTT. Encoded protein: CASSIDLAGTTDTQYF. The full variable domain, its missing parts supplied by reference TRBV5-1 and TRBJ2-3, is KAGVTQTPRYLIKTRGQQVTLSCSPISGHRSVSWYQQTPGQGLQFLFEYFSETQRNKGNFPGRFSGRQFSNSRSEMNVSTLELGDSALYLCASSIDLAGTTDTQYFGPGTRLTVL.

The gene calls are TRBV7-8 and TRBJ2-3; possibly TRBD1 for D (5 bases). This CDR3 has 16 amino acids. Germline loops: CDR1 SGHVS, CDR2 FQNEAQ. V lost 2 bases and J lost 0, with 12 bases in between. The CDR3 loop reads CASSLMGPPSTDTQYF. The DNA of the CDR3 is TGTGCCAGCAGCTTAATGGGGCCTCCTAGCACAGATACGCAGTATTTT.

A few counts support this clonotype. This chain joins TRBV10-3 and TRBJ1-1; D is unclear. Germline V gene sequence: CDR1 ENHRY, CDR2 SYGVKD. V was clipped by 6 bases and J by 0 bases, with 5 bases between them. The CDR3 is 12 residues long. CDR3 sequence reads: CAIRRVNTEAFF. In nucleotides, the CDR3 is TGTGCCATCAGGAGGGTGAACACTGAAGCTTTCTTT.

This clonotype came up many times. The chain carries TRBV3-1 and TRBJ2-3, with 8 nucleotides matching TRBD2. The CDR3 spans 16 residues. With 3 bases clipped from V and 6 bases from J, the junction kept 11 bases outside the gene matches. The V gene's germline CDR1 is LGHDT and CDR2 YNNKEL (reference sequence). The chain's CDR3 is CASSHTTSALGDTQYF. The DNA for the CDR3 is TGTGCCAGCAGCCACACGACTAGCGCCCTAGGGGATACGCAGTATTTT.

The sample holds many counts of this clonotype. This chain connects TRBV28 to TRBJ1-4; D remains ambiguous. V was trimmed by 4 bases and J by 14 bases, leaving 17 bases between them. There are 13 residues in the CDR3. Germline CDR1 MDHEN, CDR2 SYDVKM. The CDR3 here is CASSSLSRPKLFF. CDR3 nucleotides: TGTGCCAGCAGTTCCTTGTCCCGGCCGAAGCTGTTTTTT.